This entry is about one T cell receptor beta chain. As yet, its antigen is unknown. The repertoire was sequenced with immunoSEQ multiplex PCR; TCRdb's copy has only in-frame clones and lacks some. The table lists tens of thousands of clones, 90% to 95% of them singletons. This sample is part of a study of graft-versus-host responses after intestinal transplantation. Whole-study context: The transplants performed in recipients were multivisceral, liver-intestinal, or isolated intestinal. Every one of the recipients received anti-thymocyte globulin induction and afterwards took tacrolimus and steroids for around 3 years. Study-wide findings and caveats: GvH clones occurred in recipient marrow; some first appeared in ileum or blood. The presence of high graft-versus-host to host-versus-graft clonal ratios in allografts characterized patients with graft-donor T cell macrochimerism.

Germline values: CDR1 MNHNS, CDR2 SASEGT. With V trimmed by 4 bases and J by 4 bases, 9 bases remained unmatched. The CDR3 loop spans 15 amino acids. Sequences were derived from unstimulated CD8+ T cells sorted from spleen or lymph node cells, sampled before transplant. The chain couples TRBV6-1 to TRBJ2-7; 8 positions agree with TRBD2. The TCR was taken from a human donor who was the organ donor for an intestinal transplant. CDR3 sequence (DNA): TGTGCCAGCAGTGGATGGACTAGCAGGGTTTACGAGCAGTACTTC. It codes for CASSGWTSRVYEQYF.